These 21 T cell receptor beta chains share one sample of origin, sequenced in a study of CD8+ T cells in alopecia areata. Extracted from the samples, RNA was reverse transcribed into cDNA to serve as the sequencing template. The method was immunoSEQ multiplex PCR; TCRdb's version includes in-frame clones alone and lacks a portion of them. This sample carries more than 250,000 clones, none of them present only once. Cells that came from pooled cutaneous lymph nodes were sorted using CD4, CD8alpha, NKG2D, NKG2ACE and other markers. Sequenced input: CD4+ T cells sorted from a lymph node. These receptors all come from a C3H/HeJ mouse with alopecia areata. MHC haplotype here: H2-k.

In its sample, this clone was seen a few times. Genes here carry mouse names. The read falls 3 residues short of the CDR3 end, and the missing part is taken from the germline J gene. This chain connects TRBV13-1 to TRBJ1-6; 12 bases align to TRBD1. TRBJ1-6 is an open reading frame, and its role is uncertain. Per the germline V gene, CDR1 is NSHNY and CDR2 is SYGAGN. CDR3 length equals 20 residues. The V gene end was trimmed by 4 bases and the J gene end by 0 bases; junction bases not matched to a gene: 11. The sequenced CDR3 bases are TGTGCCAGCAGTAATCCGGGACAGGGGGCTCCCTCTTCCTATAATTCGCCC. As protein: CASSNPGQGAPSSYNSP. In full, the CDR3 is CASSNPGQGAPSSYNSPLYF.

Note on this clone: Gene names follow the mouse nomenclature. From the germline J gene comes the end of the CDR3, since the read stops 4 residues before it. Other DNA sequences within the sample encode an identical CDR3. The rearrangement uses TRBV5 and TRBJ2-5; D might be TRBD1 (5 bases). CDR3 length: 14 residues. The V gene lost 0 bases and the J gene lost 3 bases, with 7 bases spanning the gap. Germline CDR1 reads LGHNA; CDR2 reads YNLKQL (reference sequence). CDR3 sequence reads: CASSQEGQQDTQYF. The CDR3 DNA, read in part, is TGTGCCAGCAGCCAAGAAGGACAACAAGAC.

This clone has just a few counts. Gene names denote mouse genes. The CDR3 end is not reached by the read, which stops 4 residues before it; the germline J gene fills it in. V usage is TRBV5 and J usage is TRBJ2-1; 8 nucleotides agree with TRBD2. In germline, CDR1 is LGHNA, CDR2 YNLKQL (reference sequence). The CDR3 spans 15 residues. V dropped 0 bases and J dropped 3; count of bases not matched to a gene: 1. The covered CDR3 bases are TGTGCCAGCAGCCAAGAGGGGGGGCCCTATGCT. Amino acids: CASSQEGGPYA. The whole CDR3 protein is CASSQEGGPYAEQFF.

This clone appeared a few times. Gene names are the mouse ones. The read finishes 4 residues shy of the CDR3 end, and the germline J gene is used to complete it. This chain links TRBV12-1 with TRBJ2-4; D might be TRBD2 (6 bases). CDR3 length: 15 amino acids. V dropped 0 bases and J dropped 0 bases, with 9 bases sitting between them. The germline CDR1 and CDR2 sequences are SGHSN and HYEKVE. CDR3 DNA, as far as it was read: TGTGCCAGCTCTCTCGTGGGGGTAAGTCAAAAC. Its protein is CASSLVGVSQN. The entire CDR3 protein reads CASSLVGVSQNTLYF.

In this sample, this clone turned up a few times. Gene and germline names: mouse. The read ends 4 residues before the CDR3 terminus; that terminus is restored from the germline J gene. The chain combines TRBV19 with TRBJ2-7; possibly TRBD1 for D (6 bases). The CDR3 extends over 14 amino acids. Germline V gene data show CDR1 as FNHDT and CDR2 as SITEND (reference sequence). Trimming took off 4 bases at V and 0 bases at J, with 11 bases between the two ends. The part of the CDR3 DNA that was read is TGTGCCAGCAGTCTCCGGGACAACTCCTAT. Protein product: CASSLRDNSY. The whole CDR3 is CASSLRDNSYEQYF.

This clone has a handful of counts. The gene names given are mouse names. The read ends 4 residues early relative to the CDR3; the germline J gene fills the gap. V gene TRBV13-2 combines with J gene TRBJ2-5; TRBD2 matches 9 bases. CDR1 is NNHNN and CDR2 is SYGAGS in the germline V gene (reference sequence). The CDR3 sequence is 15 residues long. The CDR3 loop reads CASGAPGLGRDTQYF. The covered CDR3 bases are TGTGCCAGCGGTGCCCCGGGACTGGGAAGGGAC.

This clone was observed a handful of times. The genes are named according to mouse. CDR3 DNA, as far as it was read: TGTGCCAGCAGTGGAGGTGAC. It specifies CASSGGD. The entire CDR3 is CASSGGDTQYF. V and J are TRBV13-3 and TRBJ2-5; D remains ambiguous. The missing CDR3 end, 4 residues past where the read stops, is filled in from the germline J gene. The CDR3 runs to 11 residues. The V gene's germline CDR1 is NNHDY and CDR2 SYVADS.

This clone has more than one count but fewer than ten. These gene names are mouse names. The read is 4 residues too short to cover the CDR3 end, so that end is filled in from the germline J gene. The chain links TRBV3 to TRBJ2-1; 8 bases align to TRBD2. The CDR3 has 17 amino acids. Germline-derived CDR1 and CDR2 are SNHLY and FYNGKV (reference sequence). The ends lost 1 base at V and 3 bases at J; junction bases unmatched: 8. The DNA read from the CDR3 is TGTGCCAGCAGCTTAGAAGGGCCTGGGGGGCTCTATGCT. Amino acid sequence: CASSLEGPGGLYA. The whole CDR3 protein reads CASSLEGPGGLYAEQFF. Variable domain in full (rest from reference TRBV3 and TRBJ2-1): GPKVLQIPSHQIIDMGQMVTLNCDPVSNHLYFYWYKQILGQQMEFLVNFYNGKVMEKSKLFKDQFSVERPDGSYFTLKIQPTALEDSAVYFCASSLEGPGGLYAEQFFGPGTRLTVL.

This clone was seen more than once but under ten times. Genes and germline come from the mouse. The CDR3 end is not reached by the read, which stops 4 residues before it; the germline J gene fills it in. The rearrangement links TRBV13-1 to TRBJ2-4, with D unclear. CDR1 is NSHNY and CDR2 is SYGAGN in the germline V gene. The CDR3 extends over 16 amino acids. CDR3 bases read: TGTGCCAGCAGTGATTCCACACCATCCATCACAAAC. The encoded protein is CASSDSTPSITN. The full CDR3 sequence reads CASSDSTPSITNTLYF.

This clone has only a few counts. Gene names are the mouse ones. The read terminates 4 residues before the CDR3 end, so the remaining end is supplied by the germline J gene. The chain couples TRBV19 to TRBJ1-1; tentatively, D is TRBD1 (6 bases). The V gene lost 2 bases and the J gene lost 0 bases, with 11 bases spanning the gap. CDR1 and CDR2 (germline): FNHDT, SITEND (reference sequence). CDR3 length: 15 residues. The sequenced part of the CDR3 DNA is TGTGCCAGCAGTATCTTGGACAGTGCAAACACA. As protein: CASSILDSANT. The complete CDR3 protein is CASSILDSANTEVFF.

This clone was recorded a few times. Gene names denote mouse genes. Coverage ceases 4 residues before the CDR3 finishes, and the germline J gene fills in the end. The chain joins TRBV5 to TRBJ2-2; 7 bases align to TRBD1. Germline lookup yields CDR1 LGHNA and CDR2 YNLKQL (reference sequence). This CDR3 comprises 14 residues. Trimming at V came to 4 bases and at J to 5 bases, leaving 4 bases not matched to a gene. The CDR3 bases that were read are TGTGCCAGCAGCCCCTCACAGGGGACCGGG. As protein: CASSPSQGTG. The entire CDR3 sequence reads CASSPSQGTGQLYF.

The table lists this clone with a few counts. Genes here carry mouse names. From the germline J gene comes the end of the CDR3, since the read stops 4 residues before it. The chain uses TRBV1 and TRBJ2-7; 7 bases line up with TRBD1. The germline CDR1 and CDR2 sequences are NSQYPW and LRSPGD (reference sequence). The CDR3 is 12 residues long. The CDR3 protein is CTCSATGNEQYF. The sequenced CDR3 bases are TGCACCTGCAGTGCGACAGGGAAT.

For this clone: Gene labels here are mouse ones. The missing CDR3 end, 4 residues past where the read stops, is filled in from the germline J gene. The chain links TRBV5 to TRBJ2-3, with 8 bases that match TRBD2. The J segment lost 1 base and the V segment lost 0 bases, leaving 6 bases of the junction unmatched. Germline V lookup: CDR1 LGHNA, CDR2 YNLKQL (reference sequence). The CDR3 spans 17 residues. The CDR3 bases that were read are TGTGCCAGCAGCCAAGATGGGGGGGGCGCAGGTGCAGAA. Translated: CASSQDGGGAGAE. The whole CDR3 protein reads CASSQDGGGAGAETLYF.

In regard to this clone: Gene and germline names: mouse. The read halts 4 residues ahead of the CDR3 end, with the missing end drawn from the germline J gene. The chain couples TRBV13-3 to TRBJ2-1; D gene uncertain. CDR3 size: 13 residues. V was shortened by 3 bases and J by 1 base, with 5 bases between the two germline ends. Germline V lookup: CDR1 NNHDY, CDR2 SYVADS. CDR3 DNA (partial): TGTGCCAGCAGTGCCCAGAACTATGCT. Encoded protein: CASSAQNYA. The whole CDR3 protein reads CASSAQNYAEQFF.

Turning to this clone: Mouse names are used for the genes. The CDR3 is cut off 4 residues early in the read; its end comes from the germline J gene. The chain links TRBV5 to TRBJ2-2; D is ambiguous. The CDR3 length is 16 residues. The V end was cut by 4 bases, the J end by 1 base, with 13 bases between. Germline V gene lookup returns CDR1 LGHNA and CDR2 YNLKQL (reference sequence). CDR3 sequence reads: CASSPSLWLNTGQLYF. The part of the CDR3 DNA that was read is TGTGCCAGCAGCCCCTCCCTCTGGCTAAACACCGGG.

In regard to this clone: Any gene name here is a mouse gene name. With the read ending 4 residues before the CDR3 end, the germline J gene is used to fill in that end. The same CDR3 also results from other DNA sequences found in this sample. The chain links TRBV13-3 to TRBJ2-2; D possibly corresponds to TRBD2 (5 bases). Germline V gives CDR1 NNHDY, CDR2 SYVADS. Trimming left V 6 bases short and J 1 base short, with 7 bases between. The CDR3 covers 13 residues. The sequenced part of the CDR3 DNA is TGTGCCAGCACGCTGGGAAACACCGGG. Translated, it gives CASTLGNTG. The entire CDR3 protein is CASTLGNTGQLYF.

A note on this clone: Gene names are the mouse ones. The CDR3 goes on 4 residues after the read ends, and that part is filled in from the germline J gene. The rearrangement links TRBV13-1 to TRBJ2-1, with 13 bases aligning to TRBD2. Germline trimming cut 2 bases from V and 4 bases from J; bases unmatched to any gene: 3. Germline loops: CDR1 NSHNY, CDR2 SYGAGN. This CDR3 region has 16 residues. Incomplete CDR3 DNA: TGTGCCAGCAGTGAAGGACTGGGGGGGCTGTATGCT. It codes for CASSEGLGGLYA. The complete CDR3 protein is CASSEGLGGLYAEQFF.

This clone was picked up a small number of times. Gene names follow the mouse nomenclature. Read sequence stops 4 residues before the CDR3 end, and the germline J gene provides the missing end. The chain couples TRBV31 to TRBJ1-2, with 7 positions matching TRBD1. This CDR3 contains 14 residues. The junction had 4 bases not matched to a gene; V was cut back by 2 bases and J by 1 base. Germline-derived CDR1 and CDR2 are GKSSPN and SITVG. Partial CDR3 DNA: TGTGCCTGGAGTTGGGACAGCTTAAACTCC. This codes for CAWSWDSLNS. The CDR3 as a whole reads CAWSWDSLNSDYTF.

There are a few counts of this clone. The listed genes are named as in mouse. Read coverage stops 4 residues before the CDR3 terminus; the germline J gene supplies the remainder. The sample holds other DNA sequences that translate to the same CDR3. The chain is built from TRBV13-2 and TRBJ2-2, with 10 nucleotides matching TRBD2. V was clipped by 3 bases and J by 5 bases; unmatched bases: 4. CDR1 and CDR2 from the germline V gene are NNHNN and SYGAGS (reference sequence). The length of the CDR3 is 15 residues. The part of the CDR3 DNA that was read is TGTGCCAGCGGTGTCCGGGACTGGGGTACCGGG. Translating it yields CASGVRDWGTG. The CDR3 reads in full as CASGVRDWGTGQLYF.

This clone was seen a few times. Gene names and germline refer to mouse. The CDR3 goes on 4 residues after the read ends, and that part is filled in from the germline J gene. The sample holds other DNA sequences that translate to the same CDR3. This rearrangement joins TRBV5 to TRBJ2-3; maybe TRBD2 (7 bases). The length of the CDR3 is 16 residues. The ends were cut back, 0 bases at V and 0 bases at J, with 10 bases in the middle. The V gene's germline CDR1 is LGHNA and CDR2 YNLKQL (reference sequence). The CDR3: CASSQERGGSAETLYF. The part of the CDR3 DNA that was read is TGTGCCAGCAGCCAAGAGAGGGGGGGGAGTGCAGAA.

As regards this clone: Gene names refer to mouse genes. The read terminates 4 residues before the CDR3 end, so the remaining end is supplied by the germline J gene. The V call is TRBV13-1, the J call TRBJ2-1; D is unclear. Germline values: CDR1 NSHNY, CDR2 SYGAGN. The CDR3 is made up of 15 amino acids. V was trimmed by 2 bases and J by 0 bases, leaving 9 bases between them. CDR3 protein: CASSESGYNYAEQFF. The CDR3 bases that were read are TGTGCCAGCAGTGAATCTGGTTATAACTATGCT.